This is a list of T cell receptor beta chains from one sample in a study of blood T cell repertoires in COVID-19. Assay: immunoSEQ multiplex PCR; the TCRdb copy retains only in-frame clones and omits some. Among under 250,000 clones listed, around 86% were seen once. The sample comprised peripheral blood. The receptors come from a man in his fifties or sixties with COVID-19, enrolled during active disease. Each CDR3 is given with its conserved first and last residue. The order of the fields is clone size, V gene, D gene, J gene, CDR3 protein, CDR3 DNA. D genes are given only for firm matches. Expanded clones get a size class; other rows say once, few or many, or leave the size out.

clone size: .; V gene: TRBV3-1/TRBV3-2; D gene: .; J gene: TRBJ2-7; CDR3 protein: CASSLQEGARPSYEQYF; CDR3 DNA: TGTGCCAGCAGCCTCCAGGAGGGGGCCCGACCCTCCTACGAGCAGTACTTC
clone size: .; V gene: TRBV19; D gene: .; J gene: TRBJ1-3; CDR3 protein: CASRVRGDSGNTIYF; CDR3 DNA: TGTGCCAGTAGGGTACGGGGGGACTCTGGAAACACCATATATTTT
clone size: .; V gene: TRBV23-1; D gene: TRBD1; J gene: TRBJ1-5; CDR3 protein: CASRSGQKIGNQPQHF; CDR3 DNA: TGCGCCAGCCGCTCGGGACAGAAGATAGGCAATCAGCCCCAGCATTTT
clone size: .; V gene: TRBV19; D gene: TRBD1; J gene: TRBJ1-5; CDR3 protein: CASTTTGGNQPQHF; CDR3 DNA: TGTGCCAGTACTACCACAGGGGGCAATCAGCCCCAGCATTTT
clone size: .; V gene: TRBV5-8; D gene: TRBD1; J gene: TRBJ2-1; CDR3 protein: CASDNPGQGYNEQFF; CDR3 DNA: TGTGCCAGCGACAATCCGGGACAGGGATACAATGAGCAGTTCTTC
clone size: .; V gene: TRBV7-2; D gene: TRBD1; J gene: TRBJ1-5; CDR3 protein: CASSPNSGQGAAGQPQHF; CDR3 DNA: TGTGCCAGCAGCCCTAACTCGGGACAGGGGGCAGCGGGTCAGCCCCAGCATTTT
clone size: .; V gene: TRBV10-3; D gene: .; J gene: TRBJ1-2; CDR3 protein: CAIRVGTTGYGYTF; CDR3 DNA: TGTGCCATCAGAGTAGGGACAACCGGCTATGGCTACACCTTC
clone size: .; V gene: TRBV18; D gene: .; J gene: TRBJ2-7; CDR3 protein: CASSYQGFSYEQYF; CDR3 DNA: TGTGCCAGCTCGTACCAGGGTTTCTCCTACGAGCAGTACTTC
clone size: .; V gene: TRBV2; D gene: .; J gene: TRBJ2-3; CDR3 protein: CASNFQWEIEGDF; CDR3 DNA: TGTGCCAGCAACTTCCAATGGGAGATAGAGGGGGATTTT
clone size: .; V gene: TRBV29-1; D gene: TRBD2; J gene: TRBJ2-2; CDR3 protein: CSVLTSGVNTGELFF; CDR3 DNA: TGCAGCGTGCTGACTAGCGGGGTAAACACCGGGGAGCTGTTTTTT
clone size: .; V gene: TRBV5-1; D gene: .; J gene: TRBJ2-7; CDR3 protein: CASSLEAPGEQYF; CDR3 DNA: TGCGCCAGCAGCTTGGAGGCCCCAGGCGAGCAGTACTTC
clone size: .; V gene: TRBV6-4; D gene: TRBD1; J gene: TRBJ1-1; CDR3 protein: CASRARTGVTEAFF; CDR3 DNA: TGTGCCAGCAGGGCGAGGACAGGGGTAACTGAAGCTTTCTTT
clone size: .; V gene: TRBV7-6; D gene: .; J gene: TRBJ1-2; CDR3 protein: CASSLRGGYTF; CDR3 DNA: TGTGCCAGCAGCTTGCGAGGGGGCTACACCTTC
clone size: .; V gene: TRBV6-5; D gene: .; J gene: TRBJ1-4; CDR3 protein: CASSYLRGLEKLFF; CDR3 DNA: TGTGCCAGCAGTTACCTGAGGGGACTAGAAAAACTGTTTTTT
clone size: .; V gene: TRBV7-2; D gene: TRBD2; J gene: TRBJ2-3; CDR3 protein: CASSLVWTSGSLSTDTQYF; CDR3 DNA: TGTGCCAGCAGCTTAGTTTGGACTAGCGGGAGCCTTAGCACAGATACGCAGTATTTT
clone size: .; V gene: TRBV2; D gene: .; J gene: TRBJ1-5; CDR3 protein: CASSSSIGMSVVQPQHF; CDR3 DNA: TGTGCCAGCAGTTCTAGTATCGGGATGAGCGTGGTTCAACCCCAGCATTTT
clone size: .; V gene: TRBV19; D gene: TRBD2; J gene: TRBJ2-5; CDR3 protein: CASSNRGGPETQYF; CDR3 DNA: TGTGCCAGTAGCAACCGGGGGGGCCCAGAGACCCAGTACTTC
clone size: .; V gene: TRBV29-1; D gene: TRBD1; J gene: TRBJ1-2; CDR3 protein: CSVDRATNYGYTF; CDR3 DNA: TGCAGCGTCGACAGGGCTACTAACTATGGCTACACCTTC
clone size: .; V gene: TRBV9; D gene: .; J gene: TRBJ2-3; CDR3 protein: CASSPEGVPRTDTQYF; CDR3 DNA: TGTGCCAGCAGCCCCGAAGGGGTCCCCCGCACAGATACGCAGTATTTT
clone size: .; V gene: TRBV7-2; D gene: TRBD1; J gene: TRBJ1-2; CDR3 protein: CASSLGTALFYGYTF; CDR3 DNA: TGTGCCAGCAGCTTGGGGACAGCTCTTTTCTATGGCTACACCTTC
clone size: .; V gene: TRBV4-2; D gene: .; J gene: TRBJ2-7; CDR3 protein: CASSQDLGAGEFPYEQYF; CDR3 DNA: TGTGCCAGCAGCCAAGATCTAGGGGCTGGCGAATTCCCCTACGAGCAGTACTTC
clone size: .; V gene: TRBV10-3; D gene: .; J gene: TRBJ1-3; CDR3 protein: CAISPGYVGNTIYF; CDR3 DNA: TGTGCCATCAGTCCGGGGTACGTCGGAAACACCATATATTTT
clone size: .; V gene: TRBV19; D gene: TRBD1; J gene: TRBJ1-2; CDR3 protein: CASSGQGAGYGYTF; CDR3 DNA: TGTGCCAGTAGCGGACAGGGGGCCGGCTATGGCTACACCTTC
clone size: .; V gene: TRBV18; D gene: TRBD1; J gene: TRBJ2-7; CDR3 protein: CASSPPVGTGGYEQYF; CDR3 DNA: TGTGCCAGCTCACCACCGGTAGGGACAGGGGGGTACGAGCAGTACTTC
clone size: .; V gene: TRBV4-1; D gene: TRBD2; J gene: TRBJ2-7; CDR3 protein: CASSQVAGGRYEQYF; CDR3 DNA: TGCGCCAGCAGCCAAGTTGCGGGAGGGAGGTACGAGCAGTACTTC
clone size: once; V gene: TRBV28; D gene: .; J gene: TRBJ1-6; CDR3 protein: CAALSGTFNSPLHF; CDR3 DNA: TGTGCCGCCCTATCAGGGACATTTAATTCACCCCTCCACTTT
clone size: .; V gene: TRBV11-2; D gene: .; J gene: TRBJ2-1; CDR3 protein: CASSPLGPVQFF; CDR3 DNA: TGTGCCAGCAGCCCCTTGGGGCCCGTACAGTTCTTC
clone size: .; V gene: TRBV5-1; D gene: .; J gene: TRBJ2-2; CDR3 protein: CASSFSLDTGELFF; CDR3 DNA: TGCGCCAGCAGCTTTTCACTTGACACCGGGGAGCTGTTTTTT
clone size: .; V gene: TRBV10-3; D gene: TRBD1; J gene: TRBJ1-5; CDR3 protein: CAISDLDRGSGQPQHF; CDR3 DNA: TGTGCCATCAGTGACCTGGACAGGGGTAGCGGTCAGCCCCAGCATTTT
clone size: .; V gene: TRBV2; D gene: TRBD1; J gene: TRBJ1-1; CDR3 protein: CASSASDRVEAFF; CDR3 DNA: TGTGCCAGCAGTGCCTCGGACAGGGTCGAAGCTTTCTTT
clone size: .; V gene: TRBV5-6; D gene: .; J gene: TRBJ1-2; CDR3 protein: CASSLDTAINYGYTF; CDR3 DNA: TGTGCCAGCAGCTTGGATACAGCAATTAACTATGGCTACACCTTC
clone size: .; V gene: TRBV2; D gene: .; J gene: TRBJ2-1; CDR3 protein: CASTTSFHEQFF; CDR3 DNA: TGTGCCAGCACCACTAGCTTCCATGAGCAGTTCTTC
clone size: .; V gene: TRBV7-3; D gene: .; J gene: TRBJ2-4; CDR3 protein: CASSSEGKNIQYF; CDR3 DNA: TGTGCCAGCAGCTCTGAGGGCAAAAACATTCAGTACTTC